This entry lists 9 T cell receptor beta chains sequenced from one sample in a study of blood T cell repertoires in COVID-19. Data came from immunoSEQ multiplex PCR; TCRdb stores just in-frame clones and leaves some out. The sample includes tens of thousands of clones, approximately 86% of them seen just once. The sequencing input was peripheral blood. The origin of the receptors is a man in his fifties with active or convalescent COVID-19.

This chain joins TRBV21-1 and TRBJ1-2. TRBV21-1 represents a pseudogene. This CDR3 is built from 16 residues. The CDR3 loop reads CASSKGRRGFGYGYTF. In DNA form, the CDR3 reads TGTGCCAGCAGCAAAGGGAGGCGGGGGTTTGGCTATGGCTACACCTTC.

The chain combines TRBV28 with TRBJ2-7; the match to TRBD1 covers 11 bases. The CDR3 totals 14 residues. With 1 base clipped from V and 8 bases from J, the junction kept 4 bases outside the gene matches. Germline loops: CDR1 MDHEN, CDR2 SYDVKM. The chain's CDR3 is CASSLSGTGGKQYF. The CDR3 DNA follows: TGTGCCAGCAGTTTATCCGGGACAGGGGGTAAGCAGTACTTC.

This clone was counted a single time. One end of the junction is discordant with germline, which a read error may explain. This chain's CDR3 is CASSLAPTVTSGEKHF. CDR3 coding DNA: TGCGCCAGCAGCTTGGCTCCAACCGTGACTAGCGGCGAAAAGCACTTC. This chain joins TRBV5-1 and TRBJ2-7, with 9 positions matching TRBD2. CDR1 and CDR2 from the germline V gene are SGHRS and YFSETQ. The CDR3 runs 16 residues.

CDR3 residues: CASRGQVYGGTEAFF. The CDR3 DNA follows: TGTGCCAGTAGAGGACAGGTATATGGTGGCACTGAAGCTTTCTTT. The chain links TRBV19 to TRBJ1-1, with 7 bases fitting TRBD1. The CDR3 runs 15 residues. In germline, CDR1 is LNHDA, CDR2 SQIVND (reference sequence). Unmatched junction bases numbered 11, after V lost 6 bases and J lost 4 bases. Full variable domain (outside the CDR3, taken from reference TRBV19 and TRBJ1-1): DGGITQSPKYLFRKEGQNVTLSCEQNLNHDAMYWYRQDPGQGLRLIYYSQIVNDFQKGDIAEGYSVSREKKESFPLTVTSAQKNPTAFYLCASRGQVYGGTEAFFGQGTRLTVV.

In this sample, this clone turned up a few times. The chain joins TRBV7-6 to TRBJ2-1; 9 nucleotides line up with TRBD1. There are 17 residues in the CDR3. Germline lookup yields CDR1 SGHVS and CDR2 FNYEAQ. V lost 2 bases to trimming and J lost 2 bases; unmatched junction nucleotides: 7. Here the CDR3 reads CASSLRARDRAYNEQFF. CDR3 bases: TGTGCCAGCAGCTTACGCGCCCGGGACAGGGCCTACAATGAGCAGTTCTTC.

This chain joins TRBV27 and TRBJ1-2; 8 bases map to TRBD1. The J segment lost 2 bases and the V segment lost 5 bases, leaving 4 bases of the junction unmatched. Germline assignment: CDR1 MNHEY and CDR2 SMNVEV (reference sequence). The CDR3 runs to 14 residues. The CDR3 bases are TGTGCCAGCAGTCGACAGGGGTGGAACTATGGCTACACCTTC. Its translation: CASSRQGWNYGYTF.

This rearrangement joins TRBV3-1 (or the pseudogene TRBV3-2) to TRBJ1-2; no definite D call. The length of the CDR3 is 13 residues. Trimming took 1 base from V and 8 from J, leaving 11 bases between them. Looked up from germline, CDR1 is LGHDT and CDR2 is YNNKEL (reference sequence). As DNA, the CDR3 is TGTGCCAGCAGCCAAGTTGAGGGCAACGGCTACACCTTC. It is translated as CASSQVEGNGYTF.

In its sample, this clone was seen once. This chain uses TRBV11-2 with TRBJ2-4; D remains unclear. Germline CDR1 reads SGHAT; CDR2 reads FQNNGV. V was shortened by 1 base and J by 6 bases, with 7 bases between the two germline ends. CDR3 length: 13 residues. DNA for the CDR3: TGTGCCAGCAGCTTAGGGTCGGGAAACATTCAGTACTTC. It encodes CASSLGSGNIQYF.

This chain links TRBV7-2 with TRBJ2-2; 7 nucleotides agree with TRBD2. The CDR3 length is 13 residues. Germline values: CDR1 SGHTA, CDR2 FQGNSA. Trimming removed 6 bases from V and 6 bases from J; junction bases left unmatched: 4. CDR3 in amino acids: CASSPRGAGELFF. Here the CDR3 DNA reads TGTGCCAGCAGTCCCCGGGGGGCCGGGGAGCTGTTTTTT.